A single sample is the source of the 10 T cell receptor beta chains below, sequenced in a study of blood T cell repertoires in COVID-19. Sequencing used immunoSEQ multiplex PCR; TCRdb keeps in-frame clones, though not all of them. This sample has approximately 240,000 clones; more than 70% occur once, and the top ten carry 2.1%. The sequenced material came from peripheral blood. All receptors derive from a middle-aged woman who had recovered from COVID-19.

This clone showed up just a few times. The chain employs TRBV19 and TRBJ1-6; TRBD1 is a possible D gene (6 bases). The CDR3 totals 15 residues. In germline, CDR1 is LNHDA, CDR2 SQIVND (reference sequence). The V end was cut by 6 bases, the J end by 5 bases, with 14 bases between. The DNA of the CDR3 is TGTGCCAGTAGCCGGGAGGGGGTCAATAATTCACCCCTCCACTTT. Translation gives CASSREGVNNSPLHF.

As regards this clone: The sample has other DNA sequences that encode this CDR3 too. The J gene is TRBJ2-7, the V gene TRBV3-1 (or the pseudogene TRBV3-2); no clear D. V lost 0 bases and J 2 bases, leaving 11 bases between the germline ends. CDR3 length: 15 amino acids. Germline V gene lookup returns CDR1 LGHDT and CDR2 YNNKEL (reference sequence). The CDR3 sequence: CASSQDWASAYEQYF. The CDR3 DNA follows: TGTGCCAGCAGCCAAGATTGGGCCAGTGCCTACGAGCAGTACTTC.

J is TRBJ1-6 and V is TRBV10-3, with D possibly matching TRBD1 (5 bases). Germline CDR1 and CDR2: ENHRY and SYGVKD. V was pared by 0 bases and J by 8 bases, with 8 bases between. The CDR3 consists of 14 residues. The CDR3 loop is CAISESRGYSPLHF. The CDR3 bases are TGTGCCATCAGTGAGTCTAGGGGTTATTCACCCCTCCACTTT.

The chain has TRBV28 and TRBJ1-2; 12 nucleotides align to TRBD1. J was trimmed by 2 bases and V by 2 bases; bases with no gene match: 6. Germline assignment: CDR1 MDHEN and CDR2 SYDVKM. CDR3 length equals 17 residues. Here the CDR3 reads CASSLGTGGFRNYGYTF. The CDR3 DNA reads as TGTGCCAGCAGTTTAGGGACAGGGGGCTTCAGGAACTATGGCTACACCTTC.

The CDR3, as DNA: TGCGCCGGAGGACAGGGGGCGTATGAAAAACTGTTTTTT. Amino acids: CAGGQGAYEKLFF. This chain joins TRBV5-1 and TRBJ1-4; 11 bases match TRBD1. The V gene end was trimmed by 10 bases and the J gene end by 6 bases; junction bases not matched to a gene: 5. The length of the CDR3 is 13 residues. CDR1 is SGHRS and CDR2 is YFSETQ in the germline V gene.

This chain joins TRBV7-9 and TRBJ1-5; tentatively, D is TRBD1 (6 bases). V was pared by 5 bases and J by 4 bases, with 9 bases between. The CDR3 has 13 amino acids. Germline CDR1 SEHNR, CDR2 FQNEAQ (reference sequence). CDR3 sequence reads: CASSHQGNQPQHF. The CDR3 DNA follows: TGTGCCAGCAGCCACCAGGGGAATCAGCCCCAGCATTTT.

This clone has just one count. V is TRBV3-1 (or the pseudogene TRBV3-2) and J is TRBJ2-1; D remains ambiguous. This CDR3 has 15 residues. CDR1 is LGHDT and CDR2 is YNNKEL in the germline V gene (reference sequence). V was cut by 1 base and J by 1 base, with 8 bases left in between. The CDR3 reads CASSQGALSYNEQFF. In nucleotides, the CDR3 is TGTGCCAGCAGCCAAGGGGCTTTATCCTACAATGAGCAGTTCTTC.

The chain couples TRBV9 to TRBJ2-7, with a tentative D call TRBD2 (5 bases). This CDR3 is built from 14 residues. V lost 3 bases and J 3 bases, leaving 13 bases between the germline ends. Germline values: CDR1 SGDLS, CDR2 YYNGEE. The CDR3 is CASSGGREFYEQYF. The CDR3 DNA follows: TGTGCCAGCAGCGGAGGAAGGGAGTTCTACGAGCAGTACTTC.

The genes are TRBV10-3 and TRBJ1-1, with 7 bases identical to TRBD1. Germline V gene data show CDR1 as ENHRY and CDR2 as SYGVKD. The CDR3 is 15 residues long. Trimming took 4 bases from V and 0 from J; bases not matched to a gene: 5. Here the CDR3 DNA reads TGTGCCATCAGTGCGGGACAGTCCATGAACACTGAAGCTTTCTTT. This codes for CAISAGQSMNTEAFF.

The V and J genes are TRBV10-3 and TRBJ2-1; 8 positions agree with TRBD2. Germline CDR1 and CDR2: ENHRY and SYGVKD. Unmatched junction bases numbered 8, after V lost 4 bases and J lost 3 bases. This CDR3 contains 16 residues. CDR3 residues: CAISGEGGGNYNEQFF. The CDR3 DNA follows: TGTGCCATCAGTGGAGAAGGCGGGGGGAACTACAATGAGCAGTTCTTC.